This T cell receptor beta chain was identified during a study of T cells after yellow fever vaccination. This clonotype was detected ten times or more. Its antigen is still unknown. The CDR3 runs to 15 residues. Looked up from germline, CDR1 is SGHTA and CDR2 is FQGNSA. The V and J ends lost 1 base and 3 bases respectively, with 11 bases between them. General observations from the study: FACS-sorted repertoires could harbor abundant contaminating bulk-population clonotypes.

A process of 5'RACE template switching, which added a universal primer site and UMIs, was used to make TCR cDNA. In TCRdb, the 5' RACE reads were re-called with MiXCR into one record per CDR3 protein. Among around 250,000 distinct CDR3 sequences listed, roughly 7.2% were seen once. The V gene is TRBV7-2, the J gene TRBJ2-3; D ambiguous. Here the sequenced sample was CD4+ T cells sorted from PBMCs, taken 15 days after the yellow fever booster vaccination. This receptor was identified in a man younger than 40 who received the YFV17D yellow fever vaccine. The CDR3 spells CASSLEPPMTDTQYF. The CDR3 bases are TGTGCCAGCAGCTTAGAACCCCCTATGACAGATACGCAGTATTTT.